Listed here are 5 T cell receptor beta chains from one sample, sequenced in a study of metastatic and nonmetastatic thyroid tumors. All patients were untreated before thyroid surgery. TCRdb re-processed the PCR reads through MiXCR. Here the sample spans roughly 40,000 clones, about 16% being singletons. Sequenced material: blood. These receptors were collected from a female donor with papillary thyroid cancer or a benign thyroid nodule (not recorded which). Some clones in this sample may be carry-over from other donors' samples.

Many counts were recorded for this clone. V and J are TRBV20-1 and TRBJ2-7, with 8 positions matching TRBD2. The CDR3 consists of 15 residues. Germline CDR1 DFQATT, CDR2 SNEGSKA (reference sequence). V shed 6 bases and J 3 bases; nucleotides not matched to a gene: 13. This CDR3 reads CSAGSSGSSNYEQYF. CDR3 sequence (DNA): TGCAGTGCAGGATCCAGCGGGAGCAGTAACTACGAGCAGTACTTC.

Turning to this clone: One end of the junction is discordant with germline, which a read error may explain. This chain links TRBV6-1 with TRBJ2-7; D uncertain. Germline V gives CDR1 MNHNS, CDR2 SASEGT. The CDR3 is made up of 11 amino acids. CDR3 in amino acids: CASAGTHDQYF. CDR3 in DNA: TGTGCCAGCGCAGGAACCCACGATCAGTACTTC.

This clone was detected only a few times. V is TRBV28 and J is TRBJ2-7; D uncertain. The germline V and J ends were trimmed by 8 bases and 5 bases, with 10 bases remaining between them. The CDR3 has 11 amino acids. Germline CDR1 reads MDHEN; CDR2 reads SYDVKM. This chain's CDR3 is CASGEIDEQYF. For the CDR3, the DNA is TGTGCCAGCGGGGAAATCGACGAGCAGTACTTC.

The chain is built from TRBV2 and TRBJ1-1; D unclear. The V gene's germline CDR1 is SNHLY and CDR2 FYNNEI. This CDR3 is 14 amino acids long. The V and J ends lost 4 bases and 1 base respectively, with 10 bases between them. The CDR3 spells CASSATTRNTEAFF. For the CDR3, the DNA is TGTGCCAGCAGTGCGACTACTCGGAACACTGAAGCTTTCTTT.

Points on this clone: A much larger clone is a single base away; this may be a read error. This rearrangement joins TRBV20-1 to TRBJ1-1, with no clear D. CDR1 is DFQATT, CDR2 SNEGSKA, per germline (reference sequence). The CDR3 runs 16 residues. This chain's CDR3 is CSARATRYRANTEASF. The CDR3 nucleotides are TGCAGTGCTAGAGCGACCCGGTACAGAGCTAACACTGAAGCTTCCTTT.